Listed below are T cell receptor beta chains from one sample, sequenced in a study of blood T cell repertoires in COVID-19. Repertoires were generated with immunoSEQ multiplex PCR, while TCRdb's copy carries only in-frame clones and drops some. The sample records approximately 350,000 clones, around 87% being singletons. The sequencing input was peripheral blood. All receptors come from a woman aged 45 to 65 with COVID-19, enrolled during active disease. Both conserved end residues are part of each CDR3. Fields, in order: clone size, J gene, V gene, D gene, CDR3 protein, CDR3 DNA. D genes are given only for firm matches. For some rows the clone size is stated as once, few or many, or as a class when expanded; others skip it.

. TRBJ2-7 TRBV4-2 . CASSQGLSDTYEQYF TGTGCCAGCAGCCAAGGTTTGAGCGATACCTACGAGCAGTACTTC
. TRBJ2-5 TRBV27 . CASSNLQGQTQYF TGTGCCAGCAGTAACCTACAGGGACAGACCCAGTACTTC
. TRBJ1-2 TRBV2 TRBD1 CASSGQGIDYGYTF TGTGCCAGCAGTGGACAGGGCATTGACTATGGCTACACCTTC
. TRBJ2-1 TRBV7-3 TRBD2 CASSSTAGVEDEQFF TGTGCCAGCAGCTCTACAGCGGGAGTAGAAGATGAGCAGTTCTTC
. TRBJ1-1 TRBV6-1 TRBD1 CASSEGGTGGYTEAFF TGTGCCAGCAGTGAAGGTGGGACAGGGGGTTATACTGAAGCTTTCTTT
few TRBJ2-7 TRBV19 . CASMASVRNEQYF TGTGCCAGTATGGCCAGCGTTAGGAACGAGCAGTACTTC
. TRBJ2-1 TRBV11-3 . CASGRRNEQFF TGTGCCAGCGGGAGGAGGAATGAGCAGTTCTTC
. TRBJ1-2 TRBV29-1 TRBD1 CSVEARGQGYYGYTF TGCAGCGTTGAAGCCAGGGGACAGGGGTACTATGGCTACACCTTC
. TRBJ2-2 TRBV30 . CAWSVTGAQGGELFF TGTGCCTGGAGTGTTACTGGGGCGCAGGGCGGGGAGCTGTTTTTT
. TRBJ2-2 TRBV7-9 TRBD1 CASSPGGYTGELFF TGTGCCAGCAGCCCAGGGGGATACACCGGGGAGCTGTTTTTT
. TRBJ2-7 TRBV21-1 . CASSGGTGTYEQYF TGTGCCAGCAGCGGAGGGACAGGAACCTACGAGCAGTACTTC
. TRBJ2-2 TRBV28 TRBD2 CAINGGGRTGELFF TGTGCCATTAACGGCGGGGGGCGTACCGGGGAGCTGTTTTTT
. TRBJ1-1 TRBV7-2 . CASTKTPGVLVNTEAFF TGTGCCAGCACCAAAACTCCAGGGGTGTTGGTGAACACTGAAGCTTTCTTT
. TRBJ2-2 TRBV4-2 TRBD2 CASSHIAGSGELFF TGTGCCAGCAGCCATATAGCGGGAAGCGGGGAGCTGTTTTTT
. TRBJ2-1 TRBV15 TRBD1 CATSIDRGYYNEQFF TGTGCCACCAGCATTGACAGGGGATACTACAATGAGCAGTTCTTC
. TRBJ2-1 TRBV15 TRBD2 CATSSRTSGRDNEQFF TGTGCCACCAGCTCCCGGACTAGCGGGAGGGACAATGAGCAGTTCTTC
. TRBJ1-2 TRBV24-1 TRBD1 CATSDAGTGGHGYTF TGTGCCACCAGTGACGCGGGAACAGGGGGTCATGGCTACACCTTC
. TRBJ1-2 TRBV27 TRBD1 CASKTGGHGYTF TGTGCCAGCAAGACAGGGGGTCATGGCTACACCTTC